A selection of T cell receptor beta chains follows, all from one sample in a study of Ad26.COV2.S vaccination and SARS-CoV-2 variants. Some clones are missing from TCRdb's copy, which holds only in-frame ones; the method was immunoSEQ multiplex PCR. Here the sample spans about 680,000 clones, 70% to 90% being singletons. The sample here was peripheral blood, taken in a trial of Ad26.COV2.S vaccine versus placebo. The receptors come from a person aged 18-65 years who received the Ad26.COV2.S COVID-19 vaccine or a placebo. The CDR3 runs from the conserved cysteine through the conserved F or W. D genes are given only for firm matches. Clone size appears in some rows only: once, few, many, or a class for an expanded clone.

v_gene,d_gene,abundance,j_gene,CDR3nt,CDR3aa
TRBV7-8,.,once,TRBJ1-5,TGTGCCAGCAGCTTCTCGAAGGAACAGCCCTATCAGCCCCAGCATTTT,CASSFSKEQPYQPQHF
TRBV6-5,.,.,TRBJ1-3,TGTGCCAGCACGTTGGGTGGTGGGAACACCATATATTTT,CASTLGGGNTIYF
TRBV6-1,.,.,TRBJ2-5,TGTGCCAGCAGTGAAAAGGTATGTGGCAGGGTTCAAGAGACCCAGTACTTC,CASSEKVCGRVQETQYF
TRBV27,.,.,TRBJ2-3,TGTGCCAGCAGTCCCCTAGAGAGTAGCACAGATACGCAGTATTTT,CASSPLESSTDTQYF
TRBV14,.,.,TRBJ1-4,TGTGCCAGCAGCCAAGTAGGCCGGACAGACCTTAATGAAAAACTGTTTTTT,CASSQVGRTDLNEKLFF
TRBV25-1,TRBD1,once,TRBJ2-7,TGTGCCAGCAGTTCGACAGGGTCCCTCTCCTACGAGCAGTACTTC,CASSSTGSLSYEQYF
TRBV5-4,.,.,TRBJ2-1,TGTGCCAGCAGCTTGGGGGGAAATGAGCAGTTCTTC,CASSLGGNEQFF
TRBV30,TRBD2,.,TRBJ2-3,TGTGCCTGGAGCTGGGGACTAGCGGGGGGTCTTACAGATACGCAGTATTTT,CAWSWGLAGGLTDTQYF
TRBV5-5,.,.,TRBJ2-5,TGTGCCAGCAGCTCACCTCGAGGATTTCAAGAGACCCAGTACTTC,CASSSPRGFQETQYF
TRBV6-2/TRBV6-3,TRBD1,few,TRBJ1-5,TGTGCCAGCAGTTACCGGGACAGACAAAATCAGCCCCAGCATTTT,CASSYRDRQNQPQHF
TRBV19,TRBD2,.,TRBJ2-5,TGTGCCAGTAGTAGAGCGGGGGGCCCCGAGACCCAGTACTTC,CASSRAGGPETQYF
TRBV30,.,many,TRBJ1-6,TGTGCCTGGAGTCATACGTTTGCAGGGAGGTTGGGAAATTCACCCCTCCACTTT,CAWSHTFAGRLGNSPLHF
TRBV2,.,once,TRBJ2-2,TGTGCCAGCACTCAAACGAACACCGGGGAGCTGTTTTTT,CASTQTNTGELFF
TRBV5-4,TRBD1,.,TRBJ2-7,TGTGCCACCGCTCTTCCTGGGACAGACTCCTACGAGCAGTACTTC,CATALPGTDSYEQYF
TRBV29-1,.,few,TRBJ2-7,TGCAGCGTTCAACCGGTCCCCCCCAACGAGCAGTACTTC,CSVQPVPPNEQYF
TRBV10-2,.,.,TRBJ2-1,TGCGCCAGCAGTGATTGGGGGAGGCGAGGCAATGAGCAGTTCTTC,CASSDWGRRGNEQFF
TRBV18,TRBD2,.,TRBJ2-3,TGTGCCAGCTCACCGACACGGGGGACTAGCGGGAGGGCCTCAGCCCCAGATACGCAGTATTTT,CASSPTRGTSGRASAPDTQYF
TRBV10-1,TRBD1,.,TRBJ1-2,TGCGCCAGCAGTGACCCGGGACAGGGGTACTATGGCTACACCTTC,CASSDPGQGYYGYTF
TRBV14,.,.,TRBJ2-1,TGTGCCAGCAGCCGAAACCGGAGGGGCAATGAGCAGTTCTTC,CASSRNRRGNEQFF
TRBV12-5,.,.,TRBJ1-2,TGTGCTAGTGGTTTTTCAGGGTCTGCGGGCTACACCTTC,CASGFSGSAGYTF
TRBV5-1,.,.,TRBJ1-1,TGCGCCAGCAGCTTGGCCGTGGGCGGGGCTGAAGCTTTCTTT,CASSLAVGGAEAFF
TRBV3-1/TRBV3-2,.,.,TRBJ1-1,TGTGCCAGCAGCCAAGCGGGGGTCACTGAAGCTTTCTTT,CASSQAGVTEAFF
TRBV9,TRBD2,.,TRBJ2-3,TGTGCCAGCAGCCCCGGACTAGCGGGGACAGATACGCAGTATTTT,CASSPGLAGTDTQYF
TRBV19,TRBD2,.,TRBJ2-1,TGTGCCAGTAGTATAATACTAGCGGGAGGGAACCCGATTCAGCAGTTCTTC,CASSIILAGGNPIQQFF
TRBV4-3,.,.,TRBJ2-7,TGCGCCAGCAGCCAGACTAGGACGCATGGTACCACCTACGAGCAGTACTTC,CASSQTRTHGTTYEQYF
TRBV18,.,once,TRBJ2-5,TGTGCCAGCTCACCCCCACCCGGGGAGACCCAGTACTTC,CASSPPPGETQYF
TRBV29-1,TRBD1,few,TRBJ2-7,TGCAGCGTTGAAGATAACTCCGGGACAGAGAGCTCCTACGAGCAGTACTTC,CSVEDNSGTESSYEQYF
TRBV27,TRBD1,.,TRBJ2-7,TGTGCCAGCAGCTACTTGACCGGGACAGGGTTCTACGAGCAGTACTTC,CASSYLTGTGFYEQYF
TRBV24-1,TRBD2,.,TRBJ2-2,TGTGCCACCAGTGATTTCAGCGGGAGGACGACCGGGGAGCTGTTTTTT,CATSDFSGRTTGELFF
TRBV2,TRBD1,.,TRBJ1-2,TGTGCCAGCAGTGTCGACAGGGGAGGCTATGGCTACACCTTC,CASSVDRGGYGYTF
TRBV20-1,.,.,TRBJ2-5,TGCAGTGCTAGTTCACTCCGGGAGACCCAGTACTTC,CSASSLRETQYF
TRBV5-1,.,.,TRBJ1-2,TGCGCCAGCAGCTTCGGGACCCACTATGGCTACACCTTC,CASSFGTHYGYTF
TRBV5-6,.,.,TRBJ2-1,TGTGCCAGCAGCCCCTTTGTAAGCCCTTACAATGAGCAGTTCTTC,CASSPFVSPYNEQFF
TRBV4-3,.,.,TRBJ2-3,TGCGCCAGCAGCCAAACCATCACTAGACCCACAGATACGCAGTATTTT,CASSQTITRPTDTQYF
TRBV6-5,.,.,TRBJ2-2,TGTGCCAGCAGTTACTCGGAGTATCAGAACACCGGGGAGCTGTTTTTT,CASSYSEYQNTGELFF
TRBV7-2,.,.,TRBJ1-5,TGTGCCAGCAGCTTAGGTCGGGATCAGCCCCAGCATTTT,CASSLGRDQPQHF
TRBV29-1,TRBD1,.,TRBJ2-2,TGCAGCGTTGGGCGACAGGGGAACACCGGGGAGCTGTTTTTT,CSVGRQGNTGELFF
TRBV25-1,.,.,TRBJ2-7,TGTGCCAGCAGATGGAACTACGAGCAGTACTTC,CASRWNYEQYF
TRBV4-2,.,.,TRBJ1-2,TGTGCCAGCAGCCAAGGGACATCACCCCCTCTCTATGGCTACACCTTC,CASSQGTSPPLYGYTF
TRBV2,.,few,TRBJ1-1,TGTGCCAGAGGGCGGGGGGACACTGAAGCTTTCTTT,CARGRGDTEAFF
TRBV7-2,.,.,TRBJ2-5,TGTGCCAGCAGCTCCGAGGGGCTAGCTGGCGAGACCCAGTACTTC,CASSSEGLAGETQYF
TRBV21-1,.,.,TRBJ1-3,TGTGCCAGCAGCAAAGGGGACAGGGGATCCATTGGAAACACCATATATTTT,CASSKGDRGSIGNTIYF
TRBV16,.,.,TRBJ2-3,TGTGCCAGCAGCCAAGCGATGCAAACGCAGTATTTT,CASSQAMQTQYF
TRBV27,.,.,TRBJ2-6,TGTGCCAGCAGTCCTTTTGGCTCTGGGGCCAACGTCCTGACTTTC,CASSPFGSGANVLTF
TRBV9,.,.,TRBJ1-4,TGTGCCAGCAGCGCAGGGTTGATCGGAAAACTGTTTTTT,CASSAGLIGKLFF
TRBV5-1,.,.,TRBJ2-7,TGCGCCAGCAGCTTGAGAGGATATAGCGAAGACGAGCAGTACTTC,CASSLRGYSEDEQYF
TRBV4-1,TRBD1,.,TRBJ2-3,TGCGCCAGCAGCCCACCGGGACAGGAGCAGTATTTT,CASSPPGQEQYF
TRBV11-2,.,.,TRBJ2-5,TGTGCCAGCAGCCCGGGAGAAAAGGTCCTCGTAGCAGAGACCCAGTACTTC,CASSPGEKVLVAETQYF
TRBV6-5,.,.,TRBJ1-4,TGTGCCAGCACAAGAATTTACGGCGAAAAACTGTTTTTT,CASTRIYGEKLFF
TRBV5-1,.,.,TRBJ1-5,TGCGCCAGCAGCGCCGACGGATATAGCAATCAGCCCCAGCATTTT,CASSADGYSNQPQHF
TRBV30,.,.,TRBJ1-6,TGTGCCTGGAGTGTACCAGGGATGAATTCACCCCTCCACTTT,CAWSVPGMNSPLHF
TRBV6-5,.,.,TRBJ2-1,TGTGCCAGCAGTTACGAGGGAGGTGGCAATGAGCAGTTCTTC,CASSYEGGGNEQFF
TRBV6-2/TRBV6-3,.,.,TRBJ1-1,TGTGCCAGCAGTACATACAGGAACACTGAAGCTTTCTTT,CASSTYRNTEAFF
TRBV6-2/TRBV6-3,.,.,TRBJ2-2,TGTGCCAGCAGTTACTCTGGTTTACGGAACACCGGGGAGCTGTTTTTT,CASSYSGLRNTGELFF